This T cell receptor (beta chain) stems from a study of T-cell reconstitution after alpha-beta-depleted transplantation in children. Unique molecular identifiers featured in how the TCRbeta library was prepared. TCRdb used MiXCR to reprocess the PCR reads, holding one entry per CDR3 protein. The sample holds 280,000 or so distinct CDR3 sequences, roughly 12% seen once. This clonotype was detected many times. Germline CDR1 reads LNHDA; CDR2 reads SQIVND (reference sequence). V was trimmed by 6 bases and J by 5 bases, leaving 13 bases between them. CDR3 length: 13 residues. V is TRBV19 and J is TRBJ1-2, with TRBD1 as a possible D gene (5 bases). Source: peripheral blood, taken 180 days after TCRalphabeta/CD19-depleted stem cell transplant. This sequence originates from a male patient between 2 and 15 years old who had a stem cell transplant for chronic granulomatous disease, so the T cells may come from the graft donor. CDR3: CASSLGDSYGYTF. CDR3 DNA sequence: TGTGCCAGTAGCCTGGGAGACAGTTATGGCTACACCTTC.